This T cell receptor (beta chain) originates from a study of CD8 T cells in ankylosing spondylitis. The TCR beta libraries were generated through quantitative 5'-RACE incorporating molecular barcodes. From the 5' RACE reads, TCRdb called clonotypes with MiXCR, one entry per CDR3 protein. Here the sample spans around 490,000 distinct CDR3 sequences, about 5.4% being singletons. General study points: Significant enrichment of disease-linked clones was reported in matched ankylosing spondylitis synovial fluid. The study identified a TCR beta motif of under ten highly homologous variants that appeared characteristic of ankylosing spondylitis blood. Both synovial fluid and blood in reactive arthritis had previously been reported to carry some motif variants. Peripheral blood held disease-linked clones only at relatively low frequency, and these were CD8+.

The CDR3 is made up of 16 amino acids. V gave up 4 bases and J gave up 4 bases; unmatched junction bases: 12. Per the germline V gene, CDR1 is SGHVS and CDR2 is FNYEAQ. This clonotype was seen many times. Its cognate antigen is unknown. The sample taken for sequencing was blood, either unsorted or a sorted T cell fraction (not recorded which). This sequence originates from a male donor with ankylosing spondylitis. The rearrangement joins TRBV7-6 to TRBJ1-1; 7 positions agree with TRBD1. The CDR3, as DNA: TGTGCCAGCAGCTGGGGGCCAGGGGGGGATGGCACTGAAGCTTTCTTT. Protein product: CASSWGPGGDGTEAFF.